Below, 32 T cell receptor beta chains from the same sample are listed, as sequenced in a study of control samples from healthy donors and cancer patients. Method: immunoSEQ multiplex PCR; TCRdb's copy keeps in-frame clones and lacks some. There are under 200,000 clones in the sample; around 93% occur only once, and about 4% lies in the top ten. The sample was blood. These receptors were taken from a woman aged 55-75 years in good health.

The chain is built from TRBV9 and TRBJ1-6; 7 nucleotides align to TRBD1. The CDR3 sequence is 16 residues long. CDR1 and CDR2 (germline): SGDLS, YYNGEE. Germline trimming cut 2 bases from V and 1 base from J; bases unmatched to any gene: 3. The CDR3 DNA follows: TGTGCCAGCAGCGTCCAGGACAGGTCCTATAATTCACCCCTCCACTTT. Encoded protein: CASSVQDRSYNSPLHF.

The chain has TRBV10-2 and TRBJ1-2; a weak D match, TRBD1 (5 bases). Germline V gene sequence: CDR1 WSHSY, CDR2 SAAADI. The CDR3 has 14 amino acids. The V and J ends lost 5 bases and 4 bases respectively, with 14 bases between them. CDR3 sequence (DNA): TGCGCCAGCAGTAACGGGCGTGGGGCCTATGGCTACACCTTC. Protein: CASSNGRGAYGYTF.

The CDR3 region has the DNA TGTGCCTGGAGTGCCCGACAGGGTCAGATCGAAAAACTGTTTTTT. This gives the protein CAWSARQGQIEKLFF. The J gene is TRBJ1-4, the V gene TRBV30, with TRBD1 matching 7 bases. The CDR3 runs 15 residues. Trimming cost V 1 base and J 8 bases; bases outside gene matches: 10. Germline V gene sequence: CDR1 GTSNPN, CDR2 SVGIG (reference sequence).

The rearrangement joins TRBV28 to TRBJ2-5; 8 bases are shared with TRBD1. The germline V gene encodes CDR1 MDHEN and CDR2 SYDVKM. Unmatched junction bases numbered 4, after V lost 2 bases and J lost 2 bases. The CDR3 has 15 residues. The chain's CDR3 is CASSLPDRAQETQYF. CDR3 coding DNA: TGTGCCAGCAGTTTACCGGACAGGGCTCAAGAGACCCAGTACTTC. Combining the CDR3 with reference TRBV28 and TRBJ2-5 gives the whole variable domain DVKVTQSSRYLVKRTGEKVFLECVQDMDHENMFWYRQDPGLGLRLIYFSYDVKMKEKGDIPEGYSVSREKKERFSLILESASTNQTSMYLCASSLPDRAQETQYFGPGTRLLVL.

V and J are TRBV4-1 and TRBJ1-1; the D is unclear. This CDR3 is built from 17 residues. The V end lost 1 base, the J end lost 0 bases, and 15 bases lay between the germline ends. In germline, CDR1 is MGHRA, CDR2 YSYEKL. The CDR3 DNA is TGCGCCAGCAGCCAAGTGGATATGGGATTCATGAACACTGAAGCTTTCTTT. Translated, it gives CASSQVDMGFMNTEAFF.

The rearrangement joins TRBV7-2 to TRBJ2-7, with D uncertain. Trimming cost V 1 base and J 0 bases, with 10 bases left between them. The CDR3 sequence is 15 residues long. Germline CDR1 and CDR2: SGHTA and FQGNSA. The CDR3 coding sequence is TGTGCCAGCAGCTTAGGCCCAGTCAGCTCCTACGAGCAGTACTTC. Protein sequence: CASSLGPVSSYEQYF.

This clone was recorded once. The chain has TRBV18 and TRBJ1-3; 8 positions agree with TRBD1. Per the germline V gene, CDR1 is KGHSH and CDR2 is LQKENI. V shed 8 bases and J 0 bases; nucleotides not matched to a gene: 3. The CDR3 is 14 residues long. The CDR3 protein is CASATGASGNTIYF. CDR3 bases: TGTGCCAGCGCGACAGGGGCCTCTGGAAACACCATATATTTT.

The rearrangement links TRBV30 to TRBJ1-1; D might be TRBD1 (6 bases). The CDR3 covers 13 residues. Germline V gene sequence: CDR1 GTSNPN, CDR2 SVGIG (reference sequence). V was trimmed by 0 bases and J by 4 bases, leaving 9 bases between them. CDR3 sequence reads: CAWSVEGGTEAFF. CDR3 nucleotides: TGTGCCTGGAGTGTCGAGGGGGGCACTGAAGCTTTCTTT. The full variable domain, in which reference TRBV30 and TRBJ1-1 provide the parts outside the CDR3, is SQTIHQWPATLVQPVGSPLSLECTVEGTSNPNLYWYRQAAGRGLQLLFYSVGIGQISSEVPQNLSASRPQDRQFILSSKKLLLSDSGFYLCAWSVEGGTEAFFGQGTRLTVV.

The CDR3: CASSISRLGYGYTF. CDR3 bases: TGTGCCAGTAGTATCTCTCGTTTGGGCTATGGCTACACCTTC. This chain connects TRBV19 to TRBJ1-2, with unresolved D. The CDR3 has 14 residues. Germline V gives CDR1 LNHDA, CDR2 SQIVND (reference sequence). V was cut by 3 bases and J by 4 bases, with 12 bases left in between. Supplemented by reference TRBV19 and TRBJ1-2, the full variable domain reads DGGITQSPKYLFRKEGQNVTLSCEQNLNHDAMYWYRQDPGQGLRLIYYSQIVNDFQKGDIAEGYSVSREKKESFPLTVTSAQKNPTAFYLCASSISRLGYGYTFGSGTRLTVV.

The genes are TRBV3-1 (or the pseudogene TRBV3-2) and TRBJ1-4, with 9 nucleotides matching TRBD1. This CDR3 has 16 amino acids. Germline values: CDR1 LGHDT, CDR2 YNNKEL (reference sequence). Trimming took 3 bases from V and 4 from J; bases not matched to a gene: 6. Here the CDR3 reads CASSHQTGGLNEKLFF. CDR3 in DNA: TGTGCCAGCAGCCATCAGACAGGGGGGCTTAATGAAAAACTGTTTTTT.

V usage is TRBV5-4 and J usage is TRBJ2-1; 13 bases agree with TRBD2. Germline V gene lookup returns CDR1 SGHNT and CDR2 YYREEE (reference sequence). V shed 4 bases and J 14 bases; nucleotides not matched to a gene: 3. The CDR3 is 12 amino acids. The CDR3 coding sequence is TGTGCCAGCAGCATCGGACTAGCGGGGGAGTTCTTC. Translation gives CASSIGLAGEFF.

The chain is built from TRBV19 and TRBJ1-6; the match to TRBD1 covers 7 bases. V lost 5 bases to trimming and J lost 3 bases; unmatched junction nucleotides: 7. From germline, CDR1 is LNHDA and CDR2 SQIVND (reference sequence). This CDR3 comprises 16 residues. The CDR3 DNA follows: TGTGCCAGTAGTTCGGGACAGACCGACTATAATTCACCCCTCCACTTT. Translated: CASSSGQTDYNSPLHF.

The CDR3, as DNA: TGTGCCAGCAGTGACCCTCGTTTGACAGGGCTTGTACAAAAACTGTTTTTT. Protein product: CASSDPRLTGLVQKLFF. The gene calls are TRBV6-1 and TRBJ1-4; 7 bases agree with TRBD1. The CDR3 is made up of 17 amino acids. J was trimmed by 9 bases and V by 3 bases; bases with no gene match: 16. Germline assignment: CDR1 MNHNS and CDR2 SASEGT.

This clone was recorded once. The chain employs TRBV18 and TRBJ1-1; tentatively, D is TRBD1 (6 bases). V lost 6 bases and J 9 bases, leaving 11 bases between the germline ends. There are 11 residues in the CDR3. CDR1 and CDR2 (germline): KGHSH, LQKENI. The CDR3 bases are TGTGCCAGCTCCCGACAGGACCAAGCTTTCTTT. Protein product: CASSRQDQAFF.

The rearrangement links TRBV12-5 to TRBJ1-3, with 10 bases identical to TRBD1. This CDR3 is 15 amino acids long. Trimming cost V 4 bases and J 4 bases; bases outside gene matches: 4. Germline V gives CDR1 LGHNT, CDR2 FRNRAP. The DNA of the CDR3 is TGTGCTAGTGGTTGGGGGACAGGGGTAGGAAACACCATATATTTT. Translating it yields CASGWGTGVGNTIYF.

This clone was detected once. The chain recombines TRBV5-1 with TRBJ1-3; no reliable D call. The CDR3 sequence is 14 residues long. Trimming cost V 3 bases and J 0 bases, with 7 bases left between them. Per the germline V gene, CDR1 is SGHRS and CDR2 is YFSETQ. CDR3 sequence: CASSWSISGNTIYF. CDR3 coding DNA: TGCGCCAGCAGCTGGAGTATCTCTGGAAACACCATATATTTT.

CDR3 bases: TGTGCCTGGAGTCCGGCGCCGGGAGAAAAACTGTTTTTT. This encodes CAWSPAPGEKLFF. The V call is TRBV30, the J call TRBJ1-4; D gene ambiguous. Germline V lookup: CDR1 GTSNPN, CDR2 SVGIG (reference sequence). The CDR3 consists of 13 residues. V was shortened by 2 bases and J by 8 bases, with 12 bases between the two germline ends.

The chain is built from TRBV25-1 and TRBJ1-3; perhaps TRBD1 as D (5 bases). Trimming removed 6 bases from V and 1 base from J, with 10 bases in between. The CDR3 has 14 residues. The germline V gene has CDR1 MGHDK and CDR2 SYGVNS. The CDR3 coding sequence is TGTGCCAGCAGAGCGACAGAGTCTGGAAACACCATATATTTT. This codes for CASRATESGNTIYF.

The V call is TRBV2, the J call TRBJ1-1; D is ambiguous. V lost 7 bases and J 10 bases, leaving 16 bases between the germline ends. The CDR3 extends over 12 amino acids. CDR1 is SNHLY, CDR2 FYNNEI, per germline. CDR3 amino acids: CASTREGTSAFF. CDR3 coding DNA: TGTGCCAGCACCAGAGAGGGAACATCAGCTTTCTTT.

This chain links TRBV6-5 with TRBJ1-2; 7 nucleotides agree with TRBD1. V was clipped by 0 bases and J by 2 bases; unmatched bases: 6. The germline V gene encodes CDR1 MNHEY and CDR2 SVGAGI. This CDR3 contains 16 residues. This CDR3 reads CASSYSGRGQNYGYTF. The CDR3 DNA sequence: TGTGCCAGCAGTTACTCGGGAAGGGGGCAGAACTATGGCTACACCTTC.

This clone appeared once. This chain connects TRBV11-3 to TRBJ1-1; D is possibly TRBD1 (6 bases). The CDR3 is 16 amino acids. Trimming removed 0 bases at V and 6 bases at J, with 17 bases between. Looked up from germline, CDR1 is SGHNT and CDR2 is YENEEA. The CDR3 coding sequence is TGTGCCAGCAGCTTAGATCCGGGGGCAGGGAAGGCTGAAGCTTTCTTT. Translating it yields CASSLDPGAGKAEAFF.

The gene calls are TRBV9 and TRBJ2-7; tentatively, D is TRBD1 (5 bases). V lost 3 bases to trimming and J lost 7 bases, with 11 bases between them. This CDR3 is built from 12 residues. CDR1 SGDLS and CDR2 YYNGEE come from the germline V gene. The CDR3 here is CASSAAGLEQYF. The DNA of the CDR3 is TGTGCCAGCAGCGCTGCAGGGCTAGAGCAGTACTTC.

The chain combines TRBV9 with TRBJ1-2; 9 bases align to TRBD1. Trimming took 1 base from V and 5 from J; bases not matched to a gene: 6. Per the germline V gene, CDR1 is SGDLS and CDR2 is YYNGEE. This CDR3 contains 15 residues. The CDR3 protein is CASSVLGQGTYGYTF. The CDR3 nucleotides read TGTGCCAGCAGCGTACTAGGACAGGGGACTTATGGCTACACCTTC.

CDR3: CASSLDRGRIIGETQYF. The CDR3 DNA sequence: TGTGCCAGCAGCTTAGACAGGGGGCGGATAATTGGAGAGACCCAGTACTTC. The gene calls are TRBV7-9 and TRBJ2-5; 9 nucleotides agree with TRBD1. The V gene's germline CDR1 is SEHNR and CDR2 FQNEAQ (reference sequence). After removal of 1 base from V and 4 bases from J, the junction contained 10 bases not matched to a gene. The CDR3 contains 17 residues.

The V and J genes are TRBV6-6 and TRBJ2-4; the match to TRBD2 covers 8 bases. The length of the CDR3 is 16 residues. The V and J ends lost 0 bases and 8 bases, in that order; junction bases with no gene match: 9. Germline-derived CDR1 and CDR2 are MNHNY and SVGAGI (reference sequence). CDR3 sequence (DNA): TGTGCCAGCAGTTACTCGATAAGGCCGGGGGGGGACATTCAGTACTTC. It translates to CASSYSIRPGGDIQYF.

The chain carries TRBV10-3 and TRBJ1-2, with 10 bases fitting TRBD1. The V gene end was trimmed by 7 bases and the J gene end by 8 bases; junction bases not matched to a gene: 7. This CDR3 spans 13 amino acids. Germline values: CDR1 ENHRY, CDR2 SYGVKD. As DNA, the CDR3 is TGTGCCATCAACCGACAGGGGGCGGAAGGCTACACCTTC. It is translated as CAINRQGAEGYTF.

J is TRBJ1-3 and V is TRBV3-1 (or the pseudogene TRBV3-2); D is unresolved. CDR1 and CDR2 from the germline V gene are LGHDT and YNNKEL (reference sequence). V lost 0 bases to trimming and J lost 8 bases, with 20 bases between them. This CDR3 has 17 residues. The CDR3 DNA sequence: TGTGCCAGCAGCCAAGATCCTGTGGCAGCCCTGGGATACACCATATATTTT. Encoded protein: CASSQDPVAALGYTIYF.

The chain employs TRBV29-1 and TRBJ1-1; D is perhaps TRBD1 (5 bases). Deletions cut 0 bases from V and 5 bases from J, with 13 bases between. This CDR3 contains 14 residues. Germline V gives CDR1 SQVTM, CDR2 ANQGSEA. In DNA form, the CDR3 reads TGCAGCGTTGAAGAGGTGCCGGGGGGGACTGAAGCTTTCTTT. Amino acid sequence: CSVEEVPGGTEAFF.

V and J are TRBV7-2 and TRBJ2-3; the D is unclear. The CDR3 length is 14 residues. Trimming shortened V by 5 bases and J by 0 bases, and 9 bases separated the two germline ends. Per the germline V gene, CDR1 is SGHTA and CDR2 is FQGNSA. Here the CDR3 reads CASSVRGSTDTQYF. CDR3 bases: TGTGCCAGCAGCGTTAGAGGTAGCACAGATACGCAGTATTTT.

The V and J genes are TRBV6-2 or TRBV6-3 and TRBJ2-7, with TRBD2 identical over 13 bases. Germline V gene lookup returns CDR1 MNHEY and CDR2 SVGEGT. The V and J ends lost 2 bases and 4 bases, in that order; junction bases with no gene match: 8. The CDR3 is 17 residues long. CDR3 in amino acids: CASSYRLTSGGAYEQYF. DNA of the CDR3: TGTGCCAGCAGTTACCGCCTTACTAGCGGGGGGGCGTACGAGCAGTACTTC.

This chain connects TRBV23-1 to TRBJ1-5, with D perhaps TRBD1 (5 bases). TRBV23-1 is assigned to the ORF class and has an uncertain function. Trimming took 10 bases from V and 2 from J, leaving 24 bases between them. This CDR3 spans 17 amino acids. The CDR3 region is CANQGGVSGTGNQPQHF. Here the CDR3 DNA reads TGCGCCAACCAGGGAGGGGTTTCCGGCACCGGCAATCAGCCCCAGCATTTT.

This chain links TRBV19 with TRBJ1-2; 12 nucleotides agree with TRBD1. Germline V gene sequence: CDR1 LNHDA, CDR2 SQIVND (reference sequence). V lost 5 bases and J lost 4; bases outside the gene matches: 8. The CDR3 covers 16 residues. The CDR3 sequence is CASSFTGTGGLYGYTF. The CDR3 region has the DNA TGTGCCAGTAGTTTCACCGGGACAGGGGGCCTCTATGGCTACACCTTC.